Listed here is a single T cell receptor (beta chain). The target antigen is unknown. This sample is part of a study of cytomegalovirus exposure and HLA in healthy donors. Points from the study as a whole: About 180 TCR beta chains were listed as cytomegalovirus-associated.

The primer mix had 60 Vbeta and 13 Jbeta primers. TCRdb keeps only in-frame clones here, not all; method: immunoSEQ multiplex PCR. The sample shows 90,000 to 150,000 clones, more than 60% of them seen only once. From germline, CDR1 is SGHTA and CDR2 FQGNSA. V lost 2 bases, J lost 0 bases, and 3 bases stayed unmatched. The CDR3 contains 16 residues. V gene TRBV7-2 combines with J gene TRBJ2-7, with 11 bases that match TRBD2. The sequence was obtained from a middle-aged man in good health and CMV-seropositive. The specimen was PBMCs. CDR3 nucleotides: TGTGCCAGCAGCTTACTAGCGGGAGGCCCCTCCTACGAGCAGTACTTC. It is translated as CASSLLAGGPSYEQYF.